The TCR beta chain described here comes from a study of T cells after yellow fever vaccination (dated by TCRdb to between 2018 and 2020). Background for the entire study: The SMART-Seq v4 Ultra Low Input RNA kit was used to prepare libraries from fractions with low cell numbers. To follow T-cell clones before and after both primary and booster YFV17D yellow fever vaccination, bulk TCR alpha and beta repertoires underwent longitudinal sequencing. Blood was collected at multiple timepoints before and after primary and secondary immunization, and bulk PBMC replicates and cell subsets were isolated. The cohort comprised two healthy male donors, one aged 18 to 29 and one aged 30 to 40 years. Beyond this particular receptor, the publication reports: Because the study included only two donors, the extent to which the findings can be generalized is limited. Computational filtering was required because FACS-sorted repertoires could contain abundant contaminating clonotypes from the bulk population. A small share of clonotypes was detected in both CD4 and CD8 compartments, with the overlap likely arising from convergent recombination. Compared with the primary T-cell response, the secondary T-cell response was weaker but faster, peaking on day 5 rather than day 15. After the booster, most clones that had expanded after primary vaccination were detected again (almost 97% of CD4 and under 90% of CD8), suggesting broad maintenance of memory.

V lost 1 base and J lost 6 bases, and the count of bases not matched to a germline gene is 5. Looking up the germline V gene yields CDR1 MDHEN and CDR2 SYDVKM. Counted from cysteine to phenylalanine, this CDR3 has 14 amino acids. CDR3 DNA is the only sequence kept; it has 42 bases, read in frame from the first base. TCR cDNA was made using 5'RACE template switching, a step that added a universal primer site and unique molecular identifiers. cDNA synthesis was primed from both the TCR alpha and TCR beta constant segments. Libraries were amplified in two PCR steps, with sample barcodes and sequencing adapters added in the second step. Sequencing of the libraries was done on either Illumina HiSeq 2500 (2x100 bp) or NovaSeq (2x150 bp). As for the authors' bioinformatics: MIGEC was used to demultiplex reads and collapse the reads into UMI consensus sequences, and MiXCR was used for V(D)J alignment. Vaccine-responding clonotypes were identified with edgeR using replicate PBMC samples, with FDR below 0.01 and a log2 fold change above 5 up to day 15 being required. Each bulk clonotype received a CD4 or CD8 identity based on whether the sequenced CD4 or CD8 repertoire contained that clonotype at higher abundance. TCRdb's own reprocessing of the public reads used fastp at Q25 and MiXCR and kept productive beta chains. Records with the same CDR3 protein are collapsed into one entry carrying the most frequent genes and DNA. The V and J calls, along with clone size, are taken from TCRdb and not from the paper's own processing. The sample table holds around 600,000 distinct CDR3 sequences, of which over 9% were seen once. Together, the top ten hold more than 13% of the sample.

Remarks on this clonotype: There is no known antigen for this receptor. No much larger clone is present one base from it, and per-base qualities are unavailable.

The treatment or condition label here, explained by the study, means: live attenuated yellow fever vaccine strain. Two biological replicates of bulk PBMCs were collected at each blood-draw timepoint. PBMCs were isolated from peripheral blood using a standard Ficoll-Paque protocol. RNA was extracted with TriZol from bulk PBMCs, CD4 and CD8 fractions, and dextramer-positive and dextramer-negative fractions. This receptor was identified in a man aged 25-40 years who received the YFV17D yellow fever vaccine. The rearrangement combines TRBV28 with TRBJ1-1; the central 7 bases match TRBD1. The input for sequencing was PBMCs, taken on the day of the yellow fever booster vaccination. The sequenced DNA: TGTGCCAGCAGTTTATACTTACAGGGGTCTGAAGCTTTCTTT. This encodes CASSLYLQGSEAFF. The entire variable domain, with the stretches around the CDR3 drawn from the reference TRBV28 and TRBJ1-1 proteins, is DVKVTQSSRYLVKRTGEKVFLECVQDMDHENMFWYRQDPGLGLRLIYFSYDVKMKEKGDIPEGYSVSREKKERFSLILESASTNQTSMYLCASSLYLQGSEAFFGQGTRLTVV.